This T cell receptor (beta chain) was recovered during a study of Graves' ophthalmopathy and Graves' hyperthyroidism. Many counts were recorded for this clonotype. As yet, its antigen is unknown. Trimming removed 0 bases from V and 3 bases from J, with 8 bases in between. This CDR3 spans 14 amino acids. Germline CDR1 reads LGHDT; CDR2 reads YNNKEL (reference sequence). Clinical symptoms, serum thyroxine, TRAb, thyroid ultrasound and orbital computed tomography determined diagnosis. Transcripts of RNA were the source for amplifying TCR beta CDR3 regions. In the first round, RT-PCR was carried out with HTBI primers, and a multiplex PCR formed the second round. TCRdb called the multiplex PCR reads again in MiXCR, with one record for every CDR3 protein. Seen here are about 150,000 distinct CDR3 sequences, under 40% observed once, and the top ten hold about 5.8%. The study's findings and limits: Ophthalmopathy and stable hyperthyroidism were discriminated by a 13-signature model, with approximately 89% sensitivity and nearly 84% specificity.

Material for sequencing was peripheral blood. The chain employs TRBV3-1 and TRBJ2-5; unclear D gene. The sequence was collected from a woman aged 40 to 55 with Graves' ophthalmopathy. DNA for the CDR3: TGTGCCAGCAGCCAAGAAGGGATGAAAGAGACCCAGTACTTC. It is translated as CASSQEGMKETQYF.